These 2 T cell receptor beta chains were sequenced from one sample in a study of blood T cells in healthy people across ages. Combining a sample-barcoded 5' primer with a J-beta primer mix, a second PCR ran for about 6 to 12 cycles. TCRdb redid the calling of the 5' RACE reads with MiXCR, one entry per CDR3 protein. Of about 780,000 distinct CDR3 sequences listed, 46% are singletons. Material: blood. Every receptor here comes from an elderly man in good health.

This rearrangement joins TRBV4-3 to TRBJ2-1; 8 nucleotides align to TRBD2. V shed 1 base, J shed 7 bases, and the junction held 15 bases outside the gene matches. Germline V gene lookup returns CDR1 LGHNA and CDR2 YSLEER. The CDR3 is made up of 18 amino acids. The CDR3 nucleotides read TGCGCCAGCAGCCAAGGACGAAAGGGACTAGTGGGTTTGAATGAGCAGTTCTTC. Translated: CASSQGRKGLVGLNEQFF.

This clonotype was found a few times. The V gene is TRBV20-1, the J gene TRBJ2-7; possible D gene TRBD2, 5 bases. V lost 0 bases and J 2 bases, leaving 14 bases between the germline ends. The germline CDR1 and CDR2 sequences are DFQATT and SNEGSKA (reference sequence). The CDR3 spans 15 residues. The CDR3 nucleotides are TGCAGTGCTAGAGATCCGCGGGCAGCCCCCTACGAGCAGTACTTC. Translation: CSARDPRAAPYEQYF.